This section outlines one T cell receptor beta chain sequence together with its context. Compared with germline, one end of the junction differs, possibly owing to a read error. This record belongs to a study of tumor-infiltrating lymphocytes in primary liver carcinoma. Unsorted bulk tissue (roughly 17-34 mg) underwent RNA and DNA co-extraction. This CDR3 spans 15 amino acids. The input was roughly 0.5 ug total RNA; TCR beta cDNA was made from it with a constant-region primer. Researchers made the TCR beta libraries by running three nested multiplex PCR rounds with slightly modified ARM-PCR. Investigators reported that the first two PCR rounds, at 9 to 11 cycles each, used TRBV1-TRBV30 forward primers with a C-beta reverse primer. TCRdb called the multiplex PCR reads again in MiXCR, with one record for every CDR3 protein. The table includes approximately 120,000 distinct CDR3 sequences, 64% detected once.

The gene calls are TRBV12-3 or TRBV12-4 and TRBJ2-3, with 7 positions matching TRBD2. The origin of this receptor is an older woman with primary liver carcinoma and hepatitis B virus infection. The sequenced sample was liver tumor tissue from sampling region 3. Regarding subset: tumor region T3, left-lateral pole. DNA for the CDR3: TGTGCTAGCAGTTTAGGTGGGAGGGCACAGGATATGCAGTATTTT. Amino acids: CASSLGGRAQDMQYF.